The clone carrying this T cell receptor (beta chain) is medium-sized within its sample. Its matching antigen is unknown. The entry originates in a study of vaccination and CD4 T cells after COVID-19. Study summary: Each post-COVID sample was drawn after diagnosis, and the median interval was roughly 97 days (range 35 to 161).

Treatment denoted: approximately 11-day PBMC culture with coronavirus spike peptide pools or control peptides (ViraFEST assay). Prior to the COVID-19 pandemic (2011-2018), the unexposed donor's CD4+ T cells were collected. ViraFEST sequenced TCRs after peptide-pool expansion of antigen-specific T cells. Once obtained from cultured CD4+ T cells, the DNA was sequenced using the Oncomine TCR Beta short-read assay. MiXCR, run by TCRdb on the PCR reads, gives a single entry per CDR3 protein. The sample has 7,000 or so distinct CDR3 sequences; about 32% are singletons. V lost 3 bases, J lost 5 bases, and 5 bases stayed unmatched. The germline V gene has CDR1 DFQATT and CDR2 SNEGSKA (reference sequence). The CDR3 runs to 13 residues. The study, taken as a whole, reports: The study found median SARS-CoV-2-reactive clonotypes rising from around 20 to 38, not significantly.

The sequence was obtained from a human donor in good health. The sample taken for sequencing was CD4+ T cells from blood, cultured in vitro. The chain employs TRBV20-1 and TRBJ2-5; 8 bases agree with TRBD2. In DNA form, the CDR3 reads TGCAGTGCTAGCGGGGGGGCGGTGGAGACCCAGTACTTC. Encoded protein: CSASGGAVETQYF.